The 18 T cell receptor beta chains below were found in one sample sequenced in a study of shared clonotypes between healthy human individuals (dated by TCRdb to 2018 to 2020). Libraries were built with the immunoSEQ multiplex PCR assay. TCRdb re-hosts the immuneACCESS table, in-frame sequences only. Its copies lack some clones; in the studies checked, an unresolved V gene accounts for under half of them, and the cause for the rest is not known. Present in this sample are about 770,000 clones, over 60% of which were seen just once. The ten largest account for under 2% of the sample. The sample taken for sequencing was memory CD4+ T cells sorted from blood. According to the study, the label for this sample's cell subset or site signals: CD45RA-negative fraction. These receptors were collected from a woman aged 30 to 39 in good health.

The V and J genes are TRBV11-2 and TRBJ2-1, with a possible D match to TRBD2 (6 bases). Per the germline V gene, CDR1 is SGHAT and CDR2 is FQNNGV. The CDR3 length is 13 residues. Trimming shortened V by 1 base and J by 10 bases, and 11 bases separated the two germline ends. The CDR3 DNA is TGTGCCAGCAGCTTAGTATCAGGGAGGGAGCAGTTCTTC. Its translation: CASSLVSGREQFF.

V gene TRBV5-1 combines with J gene TRBJ2-1; 8 nucleotides match TRBD2. The CDR3 has 16 amino acids. Looked up from germline, CDR1 is SGHRS and CDR2 is YFSETQ. The V gene end was trimmed by 4 bases and the J gene end by 2 bases; junction bases not matched to a gene: 8. The CDR3 region has the DNA TGCGCCAGCAGCCTAACTAGCGGTATGGCCTACAATGAGCAGTTCTTC. Protein sequence: CASSLTSGMAYNEQFF.

CDR3 residues: CASSFAGGPKGQYF. The CDR3 DNA reads as TGCGCCAGCAGCTTCGCGGGAGGCCCCAAAGGGCAGTACTTC. The chain has TRBV4-1 and TRBJ2-7; 8 nucleotides line up with TRBD2. The CDR3 runs 14 residues. In germline, CDR1 is MGHRA, CDR2 YSYEKL. The J segment lost 9 bases and the V segment lost 5 bases, leaving 12 bases of the junction unmatched.

The chain combines TRBV30 with TRBJ1-3; TRBD1 might be the D (6 bases). CDR3 length: 14 residues. The germline V gene has CDR1 GTSNPN and CDR2 SVGIG (reference sequence). V gave up 5 bases and J gave up 2 bases, with 13 bases separating them. CDR3 in amino acids: CAWCRAGAGNTIYF. DNA of the CDR3: TGTGCCTGGTGTCGGGCAGGGGCTGGAAACACCATATATTTT.

The genes are TRBV25-1 and TRBJ1-2; D gene unclear. Trimming shortened V by 6 bases and J by 0 bases, and 8 bases separated the two germline ends. This CDR3 comprises 13 residues. Germline V lookup: CDR1 MGHDK, CDR2 SYGVNS. CDR3 residues: CASSKRTNYGYTF. The DNA for the CDR3 is TGTGCCAGCAGCAAAAGAACTAACTATGGCTACACCTTC.

The V and J genes are TRBV11-2 and TRBJ2-5; TRBD2 aligns across 13 bases. Unmatched junction bases numbered 11, after V lost 3 bases and J lost 4 bases. The CDR3 length is 18 residues. Germline CDR1 SGHAT, CDR2 FQNNGV. In nucleotides, the CDR3 is TGTGCCAGCAGCTTCGGACTAGCGGGAGTAGGGGCTGGAGAGACCCAGTACTTC. Translated, it gives CASSFGLAGVGAGETQYF.

This chain uses TRBV19 with TRBJ1-2; a possible D gene is TRBD1 (5 bases). Trimming shortened V by 10 bases and J by 10 bases, and 19 bases separated the two germline ends. CDR3 size: 12 residues. Germline V gives CDR1 LNHDA, CDR2 SQIVND (reference sequence). Here the CDR3 DNA reads TGTGCCACCGCACACAGGACCAATGACTACACCTTC. Translated, it gives CATAHRTNDYTF.

This clone has only a few counts. The sample has other DNA sequences that encode this CDR3 too. The chain has TRBV5-1 and TRBJ2-1, with D possibly matching TRBD1 (5 bases). The germline V and J ends were trimmed by 2 bases and 3 bases, with 12 bases remaining between them. The germline V gene encodes CDR1 SGHRS and CDR2 YFSETQ. The CDR3 consists of 15 residues. CDR3 sequence: CASSLFGQGYNEQFF. CDR3 in DNA: TGCGCCAGCAGCTTATTCGGTCAGGGCTACAATGAGCAGTTCTTC.

This clone came up once. V usage is TRBV19 and J usage is TRBJ1-1, with 10 bases identical to TRBD1. Germline V gives CDR1 LNHDA, CDR2 SQIVND (reference sequence). CDR3 size: 15 residues. The ends lost 4 bases at V and 1 base at J; junction bases unmatched: 3. In nucleotides, the CDR3 is TGTGCCAGTAGTACCGACAGGGGGCAGAACACTGAAGCTTTCTTT. Protein product: CASSTDRGQNTEAFF.

The chain couples TRBV6-5 to TRBJ2-3; TRBD2 matches 8 bases. The germline gives CDR1 MNHEY, CDR2 SVGAGI. The length of the CDR3 is 13 residues. Trimming cost V 5 bases and J 5 bases; bases outside gene matches: 3. DNA for the CDR3: TGTGCCAGCAGTAGCGGGAGATTAGATACGCAGTATTTT. Amino acid sequence: CASSSGRLDTQYF.

The rearrangement uses TRBV18 and TRBJ1-1, with 7 nucleotides matching TRBD1. CDR3 length equals 13 residues. V was clipped by 5 bases and J by 7 bases; unmatched bases: 7. Germline V gives CDR1 KGHSH, CDR2 LQKENI. The CDR3 here is CASSSQGMDEAFF. CDR3 in DNA: TGTGCCAGCTCATCACAGGGGATGGATGAAGCTTTCTTT. Using reference TRBV18 and TRBJ1-1 for the parts outside the CDR3, the full variable domain is NAGVMQNPRHLVRRRGQEARLRCSPMKGHSHVYWYRQLPEEGLKFMVYLQKENIIDESGMPKERFSAEFPKEGPSILRIQQVVRGDSAAYFCASSSQGMDEAFFGQGTRLTVV.

This clone was counted a few times. CDR3 sequence reads: CATNTGTPNYGYTF. As DNA, the CDR3 is TGTGCCACAAACACAGGGACTCCTAACTATGGCTACACCTTC. The V gene is TRBV6-1, the J gene TRBJ1-2; possible D gene TRBD1, 6 bases. Germline CDR1 and CDR2: MNHNS and SASEGT. Trimming removed 10 bases from V and 0 bases from J, with 15 bases in between. This CDR3 is built from 14 residues.

This sequence joins TRBV28 and TRBJ1-3, with D unresolved. CDR1 and CDR2 (germline): MDHEN, SYDVKM. The V gene lost 3 bases and the J gene lost 0 bases, with 12 bases spanning the gap. This CDR3 has 16 amino acids. The CDR3 region is CASSLSVGLSGNTIYF. CDR3 DNA: TGTGCCAGCAGTTTGTCGGTGGGCCTCTCTGGAAACACCATATATTTT. Based on the CDR3 plus reference TRBV28 and TRBJ1-3, the full variable domain is DVKVTQSSRYLVKRTGEKVFLECVQDMDHENMFWYRQDPGLGLRLIYFSYDVKMKEKGDIPEGYSVSREKKERFSLILESASTNQTSMYLCASSLSVGLSGNTIYFGEGSWLTVV.

This clone has a handful of counts. This chain joins TRBV2 and TRBJ1-4, with 7 positions matching TRBD1. The CDR3 length is 13 residues. The germline gives CDR1 SNHLY, CDR2 FYNNEI. Trimming removed 7 bases from V and 7 bases from J; junction bases left unmatched: 6. The CDR3 DNA is TGTGCCAGCAAGGGACAGCTTACTGAAAAACTGTTTTTT. Encoded protein: CASKGQLTEKLFF.

The chain recombines TRBV19 with TRBJ1-5, with TRBD1 matching over 8 bases. The CDR3 length is 13 residues. The ends lost 9 bases at V and 7 bases at J; junction bases unmatched: 8. The V gene's germline CDR1 is LNHDA and CDR2 SQIVND (reference sequence). CDR3 nucleotides: TGTGCCAGCGGACAGGGTCGAGGGCAGCCCCAGCATTTT. The encoded protein is CASGQGRGQPQHF.

This clone was recorded at least ten times. CDR3 protein: CASSLEGGGTSYNEQFF. In DNA form, the CDR3 reads TGTGCCAGCAGCTTGGAAGGGGGGGGGACCTCCTACAATGAGCAGTTCTTC. The V call is TRBV5-4, the J call TRBJ2-1; D may be TRBD2 (7 bases). Germline values: CDR1 SGHNT, CDR2 YYREEE (reference sequence). The CDR3 has 17 amino acids. The ends were cut back, 0 bases at V and 0 bases at J, with 13 bases in the middle.

This clone was seen only once. This chain links TRBV4-1 with TRBJ2-2; 9 nucleotides match TRBD1. The V segment lost 7 bases and the J segment 0 bases; nucleotides outside the gene matches: 6. The germline V gene has CDR1 MGHRA and CDR2 YSYEKL. The CDR3 has 16 residues. The CDR3 is CASNTQGAANTGELFF. In nucleotides, the CDR3 is TGCGCCAGCAATACACAGGGGGCAGCGAACACCGGGGAGCTGTTTTTT.

The V and J genes are TRBV29-1 and TRBJ1-1; D gene unclear. Trimming cost V 5 bases and J 3 bases, with 10 bases left between them. CDR3 length: 12 amino acids. Looked up from germline, CDR1 is SQVTM and CDR2 is ANQGSEA. In DNA form, the CDR3 reads TGCAGCGTTCCGCGAGGGCACACTGAAGCTTTCTTT. Its protein is CSVPRGHTEAFF.